This T cell receptor beta chain was sequenced during a study of PD-1 and CTLA-4 blockade in melanoma. The V end lost 11 bases, the J end lost 1 base, and 13 bases lay between the germline ends. Germline-derived CDR1 and CDR2 are MNHNS and SASEGT. This CDR3 is 13 amino acids long. Sequenced by immunoSEQ multiplex PCR; TCRdb stores in-frame clones only, minus some. The table shows some 30,000 clones, with about nine tenths occurring only once. Sequencing was performed on CD8+ T cells from peripheral blood, taken from a patient given anti-PD-1 treatment. The TCR originated in a human donor with melanoma. This chain links TRBV6-1 with TRBJ2-3, with D unresolved. The CDR3: CAGSQVGTDTQYF. In DNA, the CDR3 is TGTGCCGGCTCCCAAGTAGGCACAGATACGCAGTATTTT.